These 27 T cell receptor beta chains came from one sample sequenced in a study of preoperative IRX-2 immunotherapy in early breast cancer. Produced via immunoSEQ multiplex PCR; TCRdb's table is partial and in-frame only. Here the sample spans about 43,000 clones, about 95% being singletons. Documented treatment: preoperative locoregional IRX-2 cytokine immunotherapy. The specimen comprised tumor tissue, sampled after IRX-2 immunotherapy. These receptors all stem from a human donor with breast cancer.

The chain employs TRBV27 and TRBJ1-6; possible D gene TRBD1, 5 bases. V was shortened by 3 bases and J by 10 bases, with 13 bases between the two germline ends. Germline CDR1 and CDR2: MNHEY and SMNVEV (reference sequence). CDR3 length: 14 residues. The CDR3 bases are TGTGCCAGCAGTTTCCGGGACTCTCGCTCACCCCTCCACTTT. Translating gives CASSFRDSRSPLHF.

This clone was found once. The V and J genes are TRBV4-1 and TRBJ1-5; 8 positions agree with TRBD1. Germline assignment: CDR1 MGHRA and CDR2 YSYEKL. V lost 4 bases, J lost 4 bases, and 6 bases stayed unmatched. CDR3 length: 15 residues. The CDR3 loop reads CASSPGTGINQPQHF. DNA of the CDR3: TGCGCCAGCAGCCCCGGGACAGGAATTAATCAGCCCCAGCATTTT.

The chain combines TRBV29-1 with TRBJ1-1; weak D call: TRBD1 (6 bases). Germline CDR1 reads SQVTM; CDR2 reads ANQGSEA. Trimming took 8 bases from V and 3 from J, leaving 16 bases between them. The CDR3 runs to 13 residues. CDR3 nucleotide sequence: TGCAGCTCGCGGGGGCCTCCGGACACTGAAGCTTTCTTT. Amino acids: CSSRGPPDTEAFF.

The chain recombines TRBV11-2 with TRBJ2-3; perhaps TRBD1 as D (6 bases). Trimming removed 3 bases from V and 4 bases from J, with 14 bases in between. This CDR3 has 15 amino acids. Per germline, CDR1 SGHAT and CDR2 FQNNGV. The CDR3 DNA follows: TGTGCCAGCAGCTTCGCAGGGGCTCTTGCAGATACGCAGTATTTT. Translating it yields CASSFAGALADTQYF.

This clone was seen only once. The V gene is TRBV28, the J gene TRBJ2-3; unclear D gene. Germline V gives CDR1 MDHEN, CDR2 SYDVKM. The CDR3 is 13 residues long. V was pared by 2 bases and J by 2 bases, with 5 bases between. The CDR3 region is CASSLPSTDTQYF. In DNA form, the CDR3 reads TGTGCCAGCAGTTTACCCTCCACAGATACGCAGTATTTT.

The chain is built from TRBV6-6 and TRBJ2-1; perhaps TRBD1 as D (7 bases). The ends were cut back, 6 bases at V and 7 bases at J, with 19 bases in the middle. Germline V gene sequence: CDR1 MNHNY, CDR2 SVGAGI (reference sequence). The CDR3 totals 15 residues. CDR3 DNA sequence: TGTGCCAGCAGCTCTCCTTTTTCAGGGGGGAATGAGCAGTTCTTC. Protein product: CASSSPFSGGNEQFF.

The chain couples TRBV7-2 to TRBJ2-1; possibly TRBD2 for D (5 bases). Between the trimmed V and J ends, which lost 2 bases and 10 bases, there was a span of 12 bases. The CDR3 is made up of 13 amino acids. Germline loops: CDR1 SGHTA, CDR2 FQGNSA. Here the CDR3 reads CASSLMQPGEQFF. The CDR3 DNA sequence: TGTGCCAGCAGCTTAATGCAGCCGGGGGAGCAGTTCTTC.

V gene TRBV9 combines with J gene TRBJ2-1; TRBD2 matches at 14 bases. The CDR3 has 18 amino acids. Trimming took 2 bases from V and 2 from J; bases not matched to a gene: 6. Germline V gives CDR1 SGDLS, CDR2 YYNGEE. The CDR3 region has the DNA TGTGCCAGCAGCGTCGGACTAGCGGGGGGCAGAGCCTACAATGAGCAGTTCTTC. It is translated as CASSVGLAGGRAYNEQFF.

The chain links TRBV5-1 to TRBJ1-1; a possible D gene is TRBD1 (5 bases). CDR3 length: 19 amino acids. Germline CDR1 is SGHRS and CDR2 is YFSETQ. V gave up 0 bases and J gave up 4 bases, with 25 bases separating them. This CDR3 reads CASSLDTTISGEVGTEAFF. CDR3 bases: TGCGCCAGCAGCTTGGATACGACGATCTCGGGGGAGGTGGGCACTGAAGCTTTCTTT.

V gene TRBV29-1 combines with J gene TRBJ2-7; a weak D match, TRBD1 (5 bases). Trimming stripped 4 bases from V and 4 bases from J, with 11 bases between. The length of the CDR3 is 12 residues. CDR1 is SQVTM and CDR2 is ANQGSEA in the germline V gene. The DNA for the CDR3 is TGCAGCGTTGCCAGGGCCGGATACGAGCAGTACTTC. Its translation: CSVARAGYEQYF.

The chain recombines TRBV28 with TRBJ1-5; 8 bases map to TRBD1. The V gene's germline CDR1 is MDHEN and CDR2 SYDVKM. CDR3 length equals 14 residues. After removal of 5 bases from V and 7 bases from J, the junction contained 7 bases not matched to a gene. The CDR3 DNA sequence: TGTGCCAGCAGTCCCCAGGGGGCAGGACAGCCCCAGCATTTT. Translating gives CASSPQGAGQPQHF.

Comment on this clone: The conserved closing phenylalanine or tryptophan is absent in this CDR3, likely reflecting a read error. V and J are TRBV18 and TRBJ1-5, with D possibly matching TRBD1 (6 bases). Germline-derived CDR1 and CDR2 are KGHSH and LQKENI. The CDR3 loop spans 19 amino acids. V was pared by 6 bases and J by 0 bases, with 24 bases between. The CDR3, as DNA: TGTGCCAGCTCCGGGGGCCGCAAGCAGGACCGATATAGCAATCAGCCCCAGCATCTT. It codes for CASSGGRKQDRYSNQPQHL.

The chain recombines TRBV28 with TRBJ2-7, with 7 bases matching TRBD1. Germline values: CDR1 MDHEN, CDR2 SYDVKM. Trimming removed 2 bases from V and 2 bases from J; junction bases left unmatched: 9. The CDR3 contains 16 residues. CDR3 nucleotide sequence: TGTGCCAGCAGTTTAGACAGGGTAAAGGAGGCCTACGAGCAGTACTTC. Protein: CASSLDRVKEAYEQYF. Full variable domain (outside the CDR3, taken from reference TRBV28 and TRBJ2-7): DVKVTQSSRYLVKRTGEKVFLECVQDMDHENMFWYRQDPGLGLRLIYFSYDVKMKEKGDIPEGYSVSREKKERFSLILESASTNQTSMYLCASSLDRVKEAYEQYFGPGTRLTVT.

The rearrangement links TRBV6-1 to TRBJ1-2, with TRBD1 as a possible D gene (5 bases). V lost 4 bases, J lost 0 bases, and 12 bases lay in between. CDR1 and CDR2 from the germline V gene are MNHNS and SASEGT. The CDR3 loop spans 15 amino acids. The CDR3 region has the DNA TGTGCCAGCAGTGTAGCCCAGGGACCTAACTATGGCTACACCTTC. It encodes CASSVAQGPNYGYTF.

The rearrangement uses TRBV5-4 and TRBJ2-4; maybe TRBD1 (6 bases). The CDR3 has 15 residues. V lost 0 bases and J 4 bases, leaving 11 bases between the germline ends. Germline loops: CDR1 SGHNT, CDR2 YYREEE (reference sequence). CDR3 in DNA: TGTGCCAGCAGCTTGGACTGGACAGCAAAAAACATTCAGTACTTC. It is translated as CASSLDWTAKNIQYF.

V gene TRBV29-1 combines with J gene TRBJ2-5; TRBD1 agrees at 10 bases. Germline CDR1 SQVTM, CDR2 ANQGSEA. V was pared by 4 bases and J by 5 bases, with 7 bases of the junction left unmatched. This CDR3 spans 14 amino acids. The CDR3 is CSVGQGALEETQYF. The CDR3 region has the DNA TGCAGCGTTGGACAGGGGGCCCTTGAGGAGACCCAGTACTTC.

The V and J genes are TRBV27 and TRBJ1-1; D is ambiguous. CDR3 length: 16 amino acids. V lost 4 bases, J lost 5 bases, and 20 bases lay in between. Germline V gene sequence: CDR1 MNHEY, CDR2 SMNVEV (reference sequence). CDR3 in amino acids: CASSSPEGGRFTEAFF. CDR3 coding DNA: TGTGCCAGCAGTTCTCCCGAAGGAGGGCGTTTTACTGAAGCTTTCTTT.

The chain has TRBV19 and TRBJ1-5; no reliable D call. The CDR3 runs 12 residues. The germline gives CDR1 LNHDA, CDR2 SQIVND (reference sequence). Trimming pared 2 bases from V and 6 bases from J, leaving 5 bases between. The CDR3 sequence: CASSISVQPQHF. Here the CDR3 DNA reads TGTGCCAGTAGTATAAGTGTTCAGCCCCAGCATTTT.

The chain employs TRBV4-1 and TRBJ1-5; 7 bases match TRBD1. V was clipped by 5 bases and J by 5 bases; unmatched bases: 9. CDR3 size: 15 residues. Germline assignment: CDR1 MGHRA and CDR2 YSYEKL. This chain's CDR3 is CASSKTGKEDQPQHF. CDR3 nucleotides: TGCGCCAGCAGCAAGACAGGGAAGGAAGATCAGCCCCAGCATTTT.

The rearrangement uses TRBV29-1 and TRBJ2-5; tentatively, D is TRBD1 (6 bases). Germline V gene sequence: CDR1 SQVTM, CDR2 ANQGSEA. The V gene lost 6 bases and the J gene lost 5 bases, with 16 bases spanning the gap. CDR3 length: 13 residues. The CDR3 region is CSVGTTSLETQYF. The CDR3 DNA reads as TGCAGCGTCGGGACAACTAGTTTGGAGACCCAGTACTTC.

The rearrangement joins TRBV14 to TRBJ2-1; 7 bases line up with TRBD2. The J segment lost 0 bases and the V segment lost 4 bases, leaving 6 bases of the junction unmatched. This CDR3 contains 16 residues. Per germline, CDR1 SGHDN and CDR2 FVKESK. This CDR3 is CASSLRSGGSYNEQFF. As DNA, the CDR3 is TGTGCCAGCAGCCTGAGGTCGGGGGGCTCCTACAATGAGCAGTTCTTC.

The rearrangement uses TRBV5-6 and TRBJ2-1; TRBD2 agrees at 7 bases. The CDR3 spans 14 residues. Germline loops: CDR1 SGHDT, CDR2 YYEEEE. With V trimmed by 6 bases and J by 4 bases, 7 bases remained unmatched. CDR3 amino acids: CASTPSGVYNEQFF. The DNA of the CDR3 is TGTGCCAGCACCCCAAGCGGGGTATACAATGAGCAGTTCTTC. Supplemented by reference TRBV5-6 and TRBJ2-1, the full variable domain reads DAGVTQSPTHLIKTRGQQVTLRCSPKSGHDTVSWYQQALGQGPQFIFQYYEEEERQRGNFPDRFSGHQFPNYSSELNVNALLLGDSALYLCASTPSGVYNEQFFGPGTRLTVL.

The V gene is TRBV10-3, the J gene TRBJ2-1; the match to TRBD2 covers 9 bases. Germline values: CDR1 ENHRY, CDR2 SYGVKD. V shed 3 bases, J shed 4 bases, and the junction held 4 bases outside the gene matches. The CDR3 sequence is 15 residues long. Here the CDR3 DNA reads TGTGCCATCAGTGATCGCGGGGGGGTATACAATGAGCAGTTCTTC. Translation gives CAISDRGGVYNEQFF.

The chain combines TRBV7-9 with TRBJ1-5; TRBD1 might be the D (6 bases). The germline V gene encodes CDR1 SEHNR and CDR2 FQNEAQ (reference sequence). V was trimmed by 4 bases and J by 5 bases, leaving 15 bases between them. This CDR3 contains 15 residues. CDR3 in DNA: TGTGCCAGCAGCTCAACAGGGCCGGGTGATCAGCCCCAGCATTTT. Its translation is CASSSTGPGDQPQHF.

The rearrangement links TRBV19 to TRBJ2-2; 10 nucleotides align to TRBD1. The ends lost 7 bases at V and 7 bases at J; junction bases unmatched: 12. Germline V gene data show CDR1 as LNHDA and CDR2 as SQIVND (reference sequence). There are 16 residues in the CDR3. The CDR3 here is CASTDPGTGDGGELFF. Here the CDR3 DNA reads TGTGCCAGTACCGATCCCGGGACAGGGGACGGCGGGGAGCTGTTTTTT.

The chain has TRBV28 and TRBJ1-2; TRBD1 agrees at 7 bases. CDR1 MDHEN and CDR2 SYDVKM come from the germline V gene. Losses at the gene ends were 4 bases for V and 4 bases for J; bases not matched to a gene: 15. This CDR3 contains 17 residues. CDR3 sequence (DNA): TGTGCCAGCAGTTATGCCCTAACAGGGGATCTCGTCTATGGCTACACCTTC. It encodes CASSYALTGDLVYGYTF.

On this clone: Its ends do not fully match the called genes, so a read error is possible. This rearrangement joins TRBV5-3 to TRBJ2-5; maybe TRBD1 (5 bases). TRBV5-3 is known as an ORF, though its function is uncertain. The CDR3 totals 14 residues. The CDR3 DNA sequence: TGTGCCAGCAGCTTCGGCCAGGGCCAAGAGACCCAGTACTTC. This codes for CASSFGQGQETQYF.